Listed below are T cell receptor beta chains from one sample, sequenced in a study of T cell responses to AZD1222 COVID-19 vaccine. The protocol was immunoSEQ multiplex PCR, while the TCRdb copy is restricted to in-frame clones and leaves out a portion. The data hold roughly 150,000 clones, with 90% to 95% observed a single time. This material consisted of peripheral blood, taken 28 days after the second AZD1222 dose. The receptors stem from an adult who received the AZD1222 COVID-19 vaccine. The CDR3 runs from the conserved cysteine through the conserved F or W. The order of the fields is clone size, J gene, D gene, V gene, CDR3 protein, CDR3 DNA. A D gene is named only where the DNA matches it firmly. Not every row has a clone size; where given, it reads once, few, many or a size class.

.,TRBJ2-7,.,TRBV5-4,CASSSRDGSYEQYF,TGTGCCAGCAGCTCCCGGGACGGTTCCTACGAGCAGTACTTC
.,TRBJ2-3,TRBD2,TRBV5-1,CASSLEGLAVADTQYF,TGCGCCAGCAGCTTGGAAGGACTAGCGGTAGCAGATACGCAGTATTTT
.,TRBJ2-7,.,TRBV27,CASSVGGLVYEQYF,TGTGCCAGCAGCGTGGGTGGGCTGGTCTACGAGCAGTACTTC
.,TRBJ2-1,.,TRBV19,CASTGGTSYNEQFF,TGTGCCAGTACGGGCGGAACCTCCTACAATGAGCAGTTCTTC
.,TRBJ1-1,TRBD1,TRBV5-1,CASSSGTGMNTEAFF,TGCGCCAGCAGCTCCGGGACAGGTATGAACACTGAAGCTTTCTTT
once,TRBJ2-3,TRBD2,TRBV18,CASSPRASGVDTQYF,TGTGCCAGCTCACCAAGGGCTAGCGGGGTTGATACGCAGTATTTT
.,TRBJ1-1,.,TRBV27,CASNGGRSNTEAFF,TGTGCCAGCAACGGGGGACGGTCGAACACTGAAGCTTTCTTT
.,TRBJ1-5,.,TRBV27,CASSARTGNGQPQHF,TGTGCCAGCAGTGCTAGAACAGGGAATGGTCAGCCCCAGCATTTT
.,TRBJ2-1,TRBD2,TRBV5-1,CASSSSGGYNEQFF,TGCGCCAGCAGCTCTAGCGGGGGGTACAATGAGCAGTTCTTC
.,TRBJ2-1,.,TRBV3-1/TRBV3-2,CASSPWSSHNEQFF,TGTGCCAGCAGCCCATGGAGTTCCCACAATGAGCAGTTCTTC
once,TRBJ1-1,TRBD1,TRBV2,CASSARTGTSTEAFF,TGTGCCAGCAGTGCTAGGACAGGGACGAGCACTGAAGCTTTCTTT
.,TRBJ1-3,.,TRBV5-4,CASSVLSSSGNTIYF,TGTGCCAGCAGTGTTTTAAGCTCCTCTGGAAACACCATATATTTT
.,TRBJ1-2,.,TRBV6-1,CASSDPRALEGNYGYTF,TGTGCCAGCAGTGACCCGAGGGCACTAGAGGGTAACTATGGCTACACCTTC
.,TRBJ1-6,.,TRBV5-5,CANSPLHF,TGTGCCAATTCACCCCTCCACTTT
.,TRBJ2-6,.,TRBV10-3,CAISESTGANVLTF,TGTGCCATCAGTGAGTCTACTGGGGCCAACGTCCTGACTTTC
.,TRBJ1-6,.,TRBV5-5,CASTLLPDSPLHF,TGTGCCAGCACCCTATTACCGGATTCACCCCTCCACTTT
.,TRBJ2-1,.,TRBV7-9,CASSLGGGVNEQFF,TGTGCCAGCAGCTTAGGGGGCGGGGTGAATGAGCAGTTCTTC
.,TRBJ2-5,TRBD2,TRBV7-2,CASSAGTRQETQYF,TGTGCCAGCAGCGCGGGGACTAGACAAGAGACCCAGTACTTC
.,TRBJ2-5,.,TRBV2,CASLGGQYQETQYF,TGTGCCAGCCTCGGGGGCCAGTACCAAGAGACCCAGTACTTC
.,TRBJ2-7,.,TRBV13,CASSPRGGYYEQYF,TGTGCCAGCAGCCCCAGGGGGGGTTACTACGAGCAGTACTTC
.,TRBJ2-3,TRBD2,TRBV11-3,CASSVTSAANTQYF,TGTGCCAGCAGCGTCACTAGCGCCGCGAATACGCAGTATTTT
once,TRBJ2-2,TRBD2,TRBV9,CASSSRLAGDSTGELFF,TGTGCCAGCAGCTCACGGTTGGCGGGAGACAGCACCGGGGAGCTGTTTTTT
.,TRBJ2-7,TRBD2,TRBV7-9,CASSLGGEAGGPSYEQYF,TGTGCCAGCAGCTTAGGGGGCGAGGCGGGAGGGCCCTCCTACGAGCAGTACTTC